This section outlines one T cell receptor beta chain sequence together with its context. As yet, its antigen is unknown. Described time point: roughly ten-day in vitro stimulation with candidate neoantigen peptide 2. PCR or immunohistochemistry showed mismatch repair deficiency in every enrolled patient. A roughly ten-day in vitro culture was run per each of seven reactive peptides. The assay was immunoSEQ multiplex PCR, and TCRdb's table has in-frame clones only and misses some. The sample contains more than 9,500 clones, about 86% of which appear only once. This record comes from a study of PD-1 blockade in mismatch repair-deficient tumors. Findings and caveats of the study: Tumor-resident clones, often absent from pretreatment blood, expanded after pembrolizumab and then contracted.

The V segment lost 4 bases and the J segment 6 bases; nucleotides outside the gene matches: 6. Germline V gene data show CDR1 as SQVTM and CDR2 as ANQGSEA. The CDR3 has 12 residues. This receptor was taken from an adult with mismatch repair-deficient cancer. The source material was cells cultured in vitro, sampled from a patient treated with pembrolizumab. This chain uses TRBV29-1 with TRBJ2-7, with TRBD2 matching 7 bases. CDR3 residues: CSVGLPGGEQYF. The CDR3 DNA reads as TGCAGCGTTGGTCTCCCGGGAGGCGAGCAGTACTTC.